Listed below are T cell receptor beta chains from one sample, sequenced in a study of cytomegalovirus exposure and HLA in healthy donors. Profiled with immunoSEQ multiplex PCR; TCRdb holds only in-frame clones, not every one. The sample consists of some 110,000 clones, more than 85% of them appearing once. Input material: PBMCs. These receptors came from a man aged 18-30 years in good health and CMV-seropositive. Both conserved end residues are part of each CDR3. D genes are given only for firm matches. Some rows have no size entry. The others give once, few or many, or a class for an expanded clone.

j_call,v_call,clone_size,cdr3_length,d_call,cdr3_nt,cdr3_aa
TRBJ2-7,TRBV5-1,once,14,TRBD1,TGCGCCAGCAGTAGTCAGGGGGTATCCTACGAGCAGTACTTC,CASSSQGVSYEQYF
TRBJ1-2,TRBV6-5,-,14,-,TGTGCCAGCAGTTCCCCCGGGGGGGTCTATGGCTACACCTTC,CASSSPGGVYGYTF
TRBJ1-1,TRBV4-3,-,13,-,TGCGCCAGCAGCCAAACAGGGAAAGCTGAAGCTTTCTTT,CASSQTGKAEAFF
TRBJ2-3,TRBV15,-,16,-,TGTGCCACCAGCAGGGGTACGGAAGAGGGCCGAGATACGCAGTATTTT,CATSRGTEEGRDTQYF
TRBJ2-1,TRBV7-9,-,16,TRBD2,TGTGCCAGCAGCTTAGCCTGGGGCGGGGGAGTCAATGAGCAGTTCTTC,CASSLAWGGGVNEQFF
TRBJ2-7,TRBV6-6,-,15,TRBD1,TGTGCCAGCAGTTTTGGACAGGCCGGATCCTACGAGCAGTACTTC,CASSFGQAGSYEQYF
TRBJ2-3,TRBV10-3,-,18,TRBD1,TGTGCCGTCAGTGGGGAAACTAAACCCGGGACAGACACAGATACGCAGTATTTT,CAVSGETKPGTDTDTQYF
TRBJ2-7,TRBV7-2,once,15,-,TGTGCCAGCAGCTTAGGGGGGGGCAGCCCTTACGAGCAGTACTTC,CASSLGGGSPYEQYF
TRBJ2-7,TRBV7-2,-,14,-,TGTGCCAGCAGCAGGACAGGAGGGGGTTACGAGCAGTACTTC,CASSRTGGGYEQYF
TRBJ1-3,TRBV9,-,15,-,TGTGCCAGCACCCCCCACTCTCTCTATACAGACACCATATATTTT,CASTPHSLYTDTIYF
TRBJ2-3,TRBV2,-,16,TRBD2,TGTGCCAGCAATTCCCGCGTGGGGGGGAGCACAGATACGCAGTATTTT,CASNSRVGGSTDTQYF
TRBJ1-5,TRBV5-1,-,15,TRBD1,TGCGCCAGCAGCCCGGATGGACAGGTCAATCAGCCCCAGCATTTT,CASSPDGQVNQPQHF
TRBJ2-3,TRBV4-1,-,15,TRBD2,TGCGCCAGCAGGCTCGCGGGGGGGGCCACAGATACGCAGTATTTT,CASRLAGGATDTQYF
TRBJ2-1,TRBV29-1,once,11,-,TGCAGCGTTGGGCTTCGGGGTGAGCAGTTCTTC,CSVGLRGEQFF
TRBJ1-1,TRBV4-2,few,13,-,TGTGCCAGCAGCCAAGGTGGGGGGGATGAAGCTTTCTTT,CASSQGGGDEAFF
TRBJ2-1,TRBV5-1,-,13,TRBD1,TGCGCCAGCAGCGTCGACAGGGACAATGAGCAGTTCTTC,CASSVDRDNEQFF
TRBJ1-1,TRBV2,-,13,-,TGTGCCAGCATGGCGGGGCTAAGGACTGAAGCTTTCTTT,CASMAGLRTEAFF
TRBJ1-3,TRBV30,-,15,-,TGTGCCTGGAGTCCAGGGCTAGACTCTGGAAACACCATATATTTT,CAWSPGLDSGNTIYF
TRBJ1-1,TRBV11-2,-,15,TRBD1,TGTGCCAGCAGCCCGGGGGGACAGGGGTACACTGAAGCTTTCTTT,CASSPGGQGYTEAFF
TRBJ1-1,TRBV12-2,-,16,-,TGTGCAAGTCGCCCTGTACATATTGATATGAACACTGAAGCTTTCTTT,CASRPVHIDMNTEAFF
TRBJ2-3,TRBV15,-,15,TRBD1,TGTGCCACCAGAAAACCCGGGACAGGTACAGATACGCAGTATTTT,CATRKPGTGTDTQYF
TRBJ2-1,TRBV4-2,-,18,TRBD2,TGTGCCAGCAGCCAGGAGGGCCCTGGCGGGGGGGCCTACAATGAGCAGTTCTTC,CASSQEGPGGGAYNEQFF
TRBJ2-7,TRBV27,-,13,-,TGTGCCAGCAGTTTATGGCCCGATTACGAGCAGTACTTC,CASSLWPDYEQYF